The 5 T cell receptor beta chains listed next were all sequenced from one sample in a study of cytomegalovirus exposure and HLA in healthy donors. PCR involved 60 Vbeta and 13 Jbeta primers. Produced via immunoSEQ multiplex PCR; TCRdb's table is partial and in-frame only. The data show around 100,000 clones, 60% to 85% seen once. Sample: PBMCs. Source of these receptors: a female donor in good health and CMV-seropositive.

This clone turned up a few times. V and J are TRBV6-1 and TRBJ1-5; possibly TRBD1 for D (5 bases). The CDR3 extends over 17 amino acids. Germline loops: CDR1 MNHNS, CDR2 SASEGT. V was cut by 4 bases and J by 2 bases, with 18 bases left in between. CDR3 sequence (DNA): TGTGCCAGCAGTGGAGACCGGACACCTGGGGGCAATCAGCCCCAGCATTTT. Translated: CASSGDRTPGGNQPQHF.

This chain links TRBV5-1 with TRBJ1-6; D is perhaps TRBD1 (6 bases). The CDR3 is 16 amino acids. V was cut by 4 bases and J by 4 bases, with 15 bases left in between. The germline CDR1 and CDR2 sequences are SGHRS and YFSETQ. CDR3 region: CASSLRTASYNSPLHF. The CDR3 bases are TGCGCCAGCAGCCTGCGGACAGCAAGTTATAATTCACCCCTCCACTTT.

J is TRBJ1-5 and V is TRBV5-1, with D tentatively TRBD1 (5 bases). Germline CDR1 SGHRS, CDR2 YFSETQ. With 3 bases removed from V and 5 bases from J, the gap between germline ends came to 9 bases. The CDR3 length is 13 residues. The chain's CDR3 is CASSSWGDQPQHF. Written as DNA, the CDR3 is TGCGCCAGCAGCTCCTGGGGGGATCAGCCCCAGCATTTT.

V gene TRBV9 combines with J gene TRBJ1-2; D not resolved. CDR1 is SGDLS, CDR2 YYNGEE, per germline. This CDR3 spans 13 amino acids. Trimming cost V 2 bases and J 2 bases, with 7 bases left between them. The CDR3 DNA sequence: TGTGCCAGCAGCGTGGCAGAAAACTATGGCTACACCTTC. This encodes CASSVAENYGYTF.

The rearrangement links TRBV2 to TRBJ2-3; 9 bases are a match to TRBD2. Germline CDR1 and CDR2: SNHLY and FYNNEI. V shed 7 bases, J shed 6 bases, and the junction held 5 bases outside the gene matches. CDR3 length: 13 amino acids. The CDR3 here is CASTSGAGDTQYF. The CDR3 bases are TGTGCCAGCACTAGCGGGGCAGGGGATACGCAGTATTTT.